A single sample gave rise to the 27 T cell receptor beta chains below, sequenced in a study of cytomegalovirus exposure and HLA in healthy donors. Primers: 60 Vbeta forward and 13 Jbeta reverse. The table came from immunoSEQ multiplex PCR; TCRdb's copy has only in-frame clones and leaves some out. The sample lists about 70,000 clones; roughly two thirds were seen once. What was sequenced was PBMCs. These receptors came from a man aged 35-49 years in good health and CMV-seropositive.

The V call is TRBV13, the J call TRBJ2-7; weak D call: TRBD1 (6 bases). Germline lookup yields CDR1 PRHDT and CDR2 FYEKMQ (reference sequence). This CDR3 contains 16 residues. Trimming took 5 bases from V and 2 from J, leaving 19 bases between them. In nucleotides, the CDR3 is TGTGCCAGCAGCCCTGGTGGCGATGGGACAACCTACGAGCAGTACTTC. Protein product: CASSPGGDGTTYEQYF.

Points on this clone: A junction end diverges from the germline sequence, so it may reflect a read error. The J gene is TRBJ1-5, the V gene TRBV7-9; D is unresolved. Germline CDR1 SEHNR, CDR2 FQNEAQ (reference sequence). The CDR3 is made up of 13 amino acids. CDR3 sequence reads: CSSSQAHGQPQHF. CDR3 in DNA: TGTTCCAGCAGCCAGGCGCATGGTCAGCCCCAGCATTTT.

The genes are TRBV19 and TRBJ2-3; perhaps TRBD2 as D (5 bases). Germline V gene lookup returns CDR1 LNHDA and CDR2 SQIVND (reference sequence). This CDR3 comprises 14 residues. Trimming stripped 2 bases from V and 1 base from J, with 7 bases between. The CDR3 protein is CASSIWTRTDTQYF. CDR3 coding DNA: TGTGCCAGTAGTATATGGACTCGCACAGATACGCAGTATTTT. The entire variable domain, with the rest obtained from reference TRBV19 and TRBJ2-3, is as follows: DGGITQSPKYLFRKEGQNVTLSCEQNLNHDAMYWYRQDPGQGLRLIYYSQIVNDFQKGDIAEGYSVSREKKESFPLTVTSAQKNPTAFYLCASSIWTRTDTQYFGPGTRLTVL.

The DNA of the CDR3 is TGTGCCAGTAGTAATGAGTGGGGTAGCGGGAGAGGAGATACGCAGTATTTT. Translation: CASSNEWGSGRGDTQYF. The chain employs TRBV19 and TRBJ2-3, with TRBD2 identical over 9 bases. The trim removed 4 bases at V and 5 bases at J, leaving 13 bases unmatched. From germline, CDR1 is LNHDA and CDR2 SQIVND (reference sequence). The CDR3 is 17 residues long.

CDR3 in DNA: TGCAGTGCAGGACATCCCTATGGCTACACCTTC. It is translated as CSAGHPYGYTF. The chain uses TRBV20-1 and TRBJ1-2, with D tentatively TRBD1 (5 bases). Germline-derived CDR1 and CDR2 are DFQATT and SNEGSKA (reference sequence). V dropped 6 bases and J dropped 4 bases, with 9 bases sitting between them. The CDR3 has 11 residues.

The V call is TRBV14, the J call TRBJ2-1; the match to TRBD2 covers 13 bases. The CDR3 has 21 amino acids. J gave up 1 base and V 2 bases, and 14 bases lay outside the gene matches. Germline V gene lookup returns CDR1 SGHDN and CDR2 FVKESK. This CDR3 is CASSQFAFTSGRGSSYNEQFF. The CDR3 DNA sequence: TGTGCCAGCAGCCAATTCGCGTTTACTAGCGGGAGGGGGTCGTCCTACAATGAGCAGTTCTTC. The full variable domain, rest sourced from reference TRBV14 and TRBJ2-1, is EAGVTQFPSHSVIEKGQTVTLRCDPISGHDNLYWYRRVMGKEIKFLLHFVKESKQDESGMPNNRFLAERTGGTYSTLKVQPAELEDSGVYFCASSQFAFTSGRGSSYNEQFFGPGTRLTVL.

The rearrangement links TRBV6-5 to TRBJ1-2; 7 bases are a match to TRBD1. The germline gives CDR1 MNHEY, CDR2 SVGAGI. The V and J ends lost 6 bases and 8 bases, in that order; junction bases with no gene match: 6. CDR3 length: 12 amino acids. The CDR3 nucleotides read TGTGCCAGCAGCCAGACAGGGAGCGGCTACACCTTC. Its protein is CASSQTGSGYTF.

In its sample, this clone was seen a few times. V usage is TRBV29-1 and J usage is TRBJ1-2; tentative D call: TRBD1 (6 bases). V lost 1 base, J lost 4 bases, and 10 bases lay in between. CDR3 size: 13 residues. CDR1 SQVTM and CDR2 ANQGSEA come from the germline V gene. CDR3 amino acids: CSVEGGQSYGYTF. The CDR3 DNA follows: TGCAGCGTTGAAGGGGGACAATCCTATGGCTACACCTTC.

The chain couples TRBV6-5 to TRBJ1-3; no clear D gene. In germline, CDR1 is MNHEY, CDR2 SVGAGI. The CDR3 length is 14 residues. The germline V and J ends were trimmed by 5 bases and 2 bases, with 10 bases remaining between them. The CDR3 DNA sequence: TGTGCCAGCAGTCTCACTTCGACTGGAAACACCATATATTTT. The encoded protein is CASSLTSTGNTIYF.

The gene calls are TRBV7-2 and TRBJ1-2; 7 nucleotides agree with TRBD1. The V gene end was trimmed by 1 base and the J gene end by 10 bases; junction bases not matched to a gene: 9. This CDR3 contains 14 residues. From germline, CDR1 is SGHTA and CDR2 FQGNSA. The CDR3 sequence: CASSLDPRGPNYTF. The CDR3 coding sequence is TGTGCCAGCAGCTTAGATCCGAGGGGGCCAAACTACACCTTC.

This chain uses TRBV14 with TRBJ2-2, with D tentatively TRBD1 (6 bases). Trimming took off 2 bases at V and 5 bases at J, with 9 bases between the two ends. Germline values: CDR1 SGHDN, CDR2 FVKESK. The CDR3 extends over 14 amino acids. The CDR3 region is CASSQYRETGELFF. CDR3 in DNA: TGTGCCAGCAGCCAATACAGGGAGACCGGGGAGCTGTTTTTT.

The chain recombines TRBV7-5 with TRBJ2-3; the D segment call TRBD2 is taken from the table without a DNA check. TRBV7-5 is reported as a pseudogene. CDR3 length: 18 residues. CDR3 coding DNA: TGTGCCAGAAGTTCCCCTAGTTTCGGAGACTTTAGCACAGATACGCAGTATTTT. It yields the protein CARSSPSFGDFSTDTQYF.

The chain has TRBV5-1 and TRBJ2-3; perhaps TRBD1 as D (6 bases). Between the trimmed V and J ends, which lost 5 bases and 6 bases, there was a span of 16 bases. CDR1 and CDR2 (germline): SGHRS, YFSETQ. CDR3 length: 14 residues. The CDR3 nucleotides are TGCGCCAGCAGGGGGGCTCTCAACGGCGATACGCAGTATTTT. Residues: CASRGALNGDTQYF.

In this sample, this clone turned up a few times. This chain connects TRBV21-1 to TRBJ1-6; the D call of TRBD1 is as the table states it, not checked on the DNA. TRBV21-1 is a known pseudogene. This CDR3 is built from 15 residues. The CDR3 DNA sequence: TGTGCCAGCAGCAAGGCTCGTCGTAATTGTTCACCCCTCCACTTT. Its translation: CASSKARRNCSPLHF.

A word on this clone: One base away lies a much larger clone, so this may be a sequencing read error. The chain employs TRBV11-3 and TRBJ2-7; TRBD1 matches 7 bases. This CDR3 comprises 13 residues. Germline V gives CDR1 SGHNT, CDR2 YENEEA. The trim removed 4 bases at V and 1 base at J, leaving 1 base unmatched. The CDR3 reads CASSSTGSYEQYF. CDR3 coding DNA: TGTGCCAGCAGCTCGACAGGGTCCTACGAGCAGTACTTC.

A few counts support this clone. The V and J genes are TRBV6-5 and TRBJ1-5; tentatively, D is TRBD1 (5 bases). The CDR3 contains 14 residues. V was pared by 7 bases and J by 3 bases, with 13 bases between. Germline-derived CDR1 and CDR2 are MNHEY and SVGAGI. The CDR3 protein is CASKRGWDNQPQHF. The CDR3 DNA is TGTGCCAGCAAAAGGGGATGGGACAATCAGCCCCAGCATTTT.

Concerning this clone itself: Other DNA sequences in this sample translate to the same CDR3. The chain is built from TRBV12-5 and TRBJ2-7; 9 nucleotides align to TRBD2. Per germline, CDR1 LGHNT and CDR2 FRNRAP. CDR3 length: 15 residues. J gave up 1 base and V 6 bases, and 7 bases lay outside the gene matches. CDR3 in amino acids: CASGFLAGPSYEQYF. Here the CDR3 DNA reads TGTGCTAGTGGCTTCCTAGCGGGACCTTCCTACGAGCAGTACTTC. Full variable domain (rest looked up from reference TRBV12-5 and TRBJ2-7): DARVTQTPRHKVTEMGQEVTMRCQPILGHNTVFWYRQTMMQGLELLAYFRNRAPLDDSGMPKDRFSAEMPDATLATLKIQPSEPRDSAVYFCASGFLAGPSYEQYFGPGTRLTVT.

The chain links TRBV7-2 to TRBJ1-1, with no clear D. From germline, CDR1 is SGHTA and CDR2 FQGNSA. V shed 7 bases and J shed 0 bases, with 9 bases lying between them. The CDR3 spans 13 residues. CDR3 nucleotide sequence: TGTGCCAGCACCGGGGTGGTGAACACTGAAGCTTTCTTT. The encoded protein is CASTGVVNTEAFF.

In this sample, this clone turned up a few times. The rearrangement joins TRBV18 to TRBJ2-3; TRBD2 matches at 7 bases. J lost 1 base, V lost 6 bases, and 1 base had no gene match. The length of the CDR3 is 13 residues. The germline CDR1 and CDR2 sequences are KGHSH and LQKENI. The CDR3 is CASSRGGTDTQYF. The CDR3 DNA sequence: TGTGCCAGCTCCCGGGGGGGCACAGATACGCAGTATTTT.

As DNA, the CDR3 is TGTGCCATCACCCCAACAGGGTCCCGAAGGGCCAACACCGGGGAGCTGTTTTTT. Translation gives CAITPTGSRRANTGELFF. The chain joins TRBV10-3 to TRBJ2-2; D possibly corresponds to TRBD1 (6 bases). Per the germline V gene, CDR1 is ENHRY and CDR2 is SYGVKD. V lost 7 bases to trimming and J lost 2 bases, with 23 bases between them. This CDR3 has 18 residues.

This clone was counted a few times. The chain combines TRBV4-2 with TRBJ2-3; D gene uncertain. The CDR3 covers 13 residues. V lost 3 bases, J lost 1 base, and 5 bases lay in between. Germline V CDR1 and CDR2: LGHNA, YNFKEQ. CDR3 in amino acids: CASSQGRTDTQYF. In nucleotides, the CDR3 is TGTGCCAGCAGCCAGGGCCGCACAGATACGCAGTATTTT.

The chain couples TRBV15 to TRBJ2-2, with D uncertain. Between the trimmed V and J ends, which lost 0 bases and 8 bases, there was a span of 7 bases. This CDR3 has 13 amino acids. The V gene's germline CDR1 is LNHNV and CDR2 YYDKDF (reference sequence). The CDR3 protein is CATSRDRGGELFF. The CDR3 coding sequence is TGTGCCACCAGCAGAGATCGCGGAGGGGAGCTGTTTTTT.

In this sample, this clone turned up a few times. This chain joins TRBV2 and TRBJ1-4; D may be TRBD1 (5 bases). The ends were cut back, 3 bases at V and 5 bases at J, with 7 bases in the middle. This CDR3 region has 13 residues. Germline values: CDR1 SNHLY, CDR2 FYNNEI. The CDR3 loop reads CASSDRQNEKLFF. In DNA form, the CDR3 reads TGTGCCAGCAGTGATAGACAGAATGAAAAACTGTTTTTT. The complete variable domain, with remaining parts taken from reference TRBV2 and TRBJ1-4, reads EPEVTQTPSHQVTQMGQEVILRCVPISNHLYFYWYRQILGQKVEFLVSFYNNEISEKSEIFDDQFSVERPDGSNFTLKIRSTKLEDSAMYFCASSDRQNEKLFFGSGTQLSVL.

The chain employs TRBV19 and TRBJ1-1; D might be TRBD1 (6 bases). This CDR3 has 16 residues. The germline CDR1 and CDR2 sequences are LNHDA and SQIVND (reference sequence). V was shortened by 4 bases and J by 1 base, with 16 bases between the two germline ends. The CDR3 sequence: CASSTIRDTRNTEAFF. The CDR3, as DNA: TGTGCCAGTAGTACTATCCGGGACACCCGGAACACTGAAGCTTTCTTT.

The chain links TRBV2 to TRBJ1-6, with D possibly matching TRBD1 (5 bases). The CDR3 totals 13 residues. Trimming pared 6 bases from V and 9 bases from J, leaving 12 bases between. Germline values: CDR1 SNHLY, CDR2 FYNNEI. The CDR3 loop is CASRGVEASPLHF. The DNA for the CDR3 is TGTGCCAGCAGAGGGGTTGAGGCTTCACCCCTCCACTTT.

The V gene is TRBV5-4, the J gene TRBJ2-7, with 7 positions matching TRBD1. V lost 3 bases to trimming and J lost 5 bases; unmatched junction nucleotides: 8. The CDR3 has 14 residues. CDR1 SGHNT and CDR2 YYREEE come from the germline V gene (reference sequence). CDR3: CASSSRTGKHEQYF. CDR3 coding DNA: TGTGCCAGCAGCTCCCGGACAGGCAAACACGAGCAGTACTTC.

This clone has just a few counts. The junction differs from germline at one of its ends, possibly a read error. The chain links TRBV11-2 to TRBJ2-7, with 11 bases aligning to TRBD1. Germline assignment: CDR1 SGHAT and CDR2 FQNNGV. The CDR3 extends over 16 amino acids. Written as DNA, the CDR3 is TGTGCCAGCAGCCTAGACACCGGGACAGGGGGGTACGAGCAGTACTTC. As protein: CASSLDTGTGGYEQYF. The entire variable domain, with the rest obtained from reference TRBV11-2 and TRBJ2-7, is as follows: EAGVAQSPRYKIIEKRQSVAFWCNPISGHATLYWYQQILGQGPKLLIQFQNNGVVDDSQLPKDRFSAERLKGVDSTLKIQPAKLEDSAVYLCASSLDTGTGGYEQYFGPGTRLTVT.